One sample yielded the 23 T cell receptor beta chains listed below, sequenced in a study of blood T cell repertoires in COVID-19. This table comes from immunoSEQ multiplex PCR, and its TCRdb copy is limited to in-frame clones, with some not included. This table holds 120,000 to 150,000 clones, around 87% found once. The sample comprised PBMCs or T cells enriched from blood (not recorded which). The receptors were sampled from a woman aged 40 to 50 who had been exposed to COVID-19.

The rearrangement uses TRBV4-2 and TRBJ1-2; 8 bases match TRBD1. The CDR3 covers 15 residues. Unmatched junction bases numbered 7, after V lost 0 bases and J lost 7 bases. Germline V gene lookup returns CDR1 LGHNA and CDR2 YNFKEQ. For the CDR3, the DNA is TGTGCCAGCAGCCAAGATCGGACAGGGTATTTTGGCTACACCTTC. Amino acid sequence: CASSQDRTGYFGYTF.

CDR3 DNA sequence: TGTGCCAGCAGCTTGGGAGCCGGGGGCACAGATACGCAGTATTTT. It translates to CASSLGAGGTDTQYF. The chain is built from TRBV5-4 and TRBJ2-3; D might be TRBD2 (5 bases). V dropped 0 bases and J dropped 1 base, with 9 bases sitting between them. The CDR3 covers 15 residues. The germline V gene has CDR1 SGHNT and CDR2 YYREEE (reference sequence). Full variable domain (outside the CDR3, taken from reference TRBV5-4 and TRBJ2-3): ETGVTQSPTHLIKTRGQQVTLRCSSQSGHNTVSWYQQALGQGPQFIFQYYREEENGRGNFPPRFSGLQFPNYSSELNVNALELDDSALYLCASSLGAGGTDTQYFGPGTRLTVL.

This clone has just a few counts. This chain uses TRBV6-5 with TRBJ1-3; 7 nucleotides align to TRBD1. Germline-derived CDR1 and CDR2 are MNHEY and SVGAGI. The CDR3 sequence is 14 residues long. With 2 bases clipped from V and 3 bases from J, the junction kept 1 base outside the gene matches. The DNA of the CDR3 is TGTGCCAGCAGTTACCGGACAGGTGGAAACACCATATATTTT. Residues: CASSYRTGGNTIYF.

The rearrangement uses TRBV4-1 and TRBJ2-3; the match to TRBD2 covers 9 bases. This CDR3 comprises 16 residues. Germline-derived CDR1 and CDR2 are MGHRA and YSYEKL. With V trimmed by 3 bases and J by 2 bases, 6 bases remained unmatched. The CDR3 loop reads CASSHLTSGYTDTQYF. CDR3 in DNA: TGCGCCAGCAGCCACCTGACTAGCGGCTACACAGATACGCAGTATTTT.

The chain joins TRBV9 to TRBJ2-3, with TRBD2 matching over 7 bases. V gave up 4 bases and J gave up 3 bases; unmatched junction bases: 11. CDR1 SGDLS and CDR2 YYNGEE come from the germline V gene. This CDR3 has 16 residues. In DNA form, the CDR3 reads TGTGCCAGCAGCCTTACCCTCGGCGGGAGAACAGATACGCAGTATTTT. This encodes CASSLTLGGRTDTQYF.

This clone was seen more than once but under ten times. In DNA, the CDR3 is TGTGCCAGCGGACGGACAGGGGCCATCGAAGCTTTCTTT. Its translation: CASGRTGAIEAFF. This chain links TRBV6-5 with TRBJ1-1; 9 bases are shared with TRBD1. The CDR3 is 13 residues long. Germline V gene data show CDR1 as MNHEY and CDR2 as SVGAGI. V shed 8 bases and J 8 bases; nucleotides not matched to a gene: 9.

This rearrangement joins TRBV18 to TRBJ2-7; D not certain. V was shortened by 3 bases and J by 7 bases, with 13 bases between the two germline ends. The CDR3 runs 13 residues. Per germline, CDR1 KGHSH and CDR2 LQKENI. DNA of the CDR3: TGTGCCAGCTCACCCCAAGGCGGAGTGGAGCAGTACTTC. This translates into CASSPQGGVEQYF.

This rearrangement joins TRBV7-9 to TRBJ2-2, with D unclear. Germline-derived CDR1 and CDR2 are SEHNR and FQNEAQ (reference sequence). The CDR3 covers 13 residues. Trimming removed 8 bases at V and 1 base at J, with 8 bases between. CDR3 amino acids: CASAGLNTGELFF. The CDR3, as DNA: TGTGCCAGCGCAGGCTTGAACACCGGGGAGCTGTTTTTT.

The genes are TRBV18 and TRBJ1-4; 9 nucleotides agree with TRBD1. The V segment lost 8 bases and the J segment 4 bases; nucleotides outside the gene matches: 17. The germline gives CDR1 KGHSH, CDR2 LQKENI. The CDR3 totals 18 residues. The CDR3: CASRGTGQGLFGNEKLFF. The CDR3 bases are TGTGCCAGCCGAGGCACGGGACAGGGCCTTTTCGGTAATGAAAAACTGTTTTTT.

This chain uses TRBV29-1 with TRBJ1-1; no clear D gene. The V end lost 3 bases, the J end lost 1 base, and 6 bases lay between the germline ends. This CDR3 contains 12 residues. The germline V gene has CDR1 SQVTM and CDR2 ANQGSEA. CDR3 amino acids: CSVEPGNTEAFF. CDR3 bases: TGCAGCGTTGAGCCAGGGAACACTGAAGCTTTCTTT. Full variable domain (outside the CDR3, taken from reference TRBV29-1 and TRBJ1-1): SAVISQKPSRDICQRGTSLTIQCQVDSQVTMMFWYRQQPGQSLTLIATANQGSEATYESGFVIDKFPISRPNLTFSTLTVSNMSPEDSSIYLCSVEPGNTEAFFGQGTRLTVV.

This clone was seen a single time. The J gene is TRBJ1-2, the V gene TRBV28; 7 bases are a match to TRBD1. J was trimmed by 5 bases and V by 6 bases; bases with no gene match: 15. The CDR3 contains 16 residues. Germline loops: CDR1 MDHEN, CDR2 SYDVKM. CDR3 amino acids: CASRPGEQGRRYGYTF. The CDR3 DNA sequence: TGTGCCAGCAGGCCAGGGGAACAGGGGAGGCGGTATGGCTACACCTTC.

The V gene is TRBV28, the J gene TRBJ1-1, with no clear D. The V end lost 3 bases, the J end lost 0 bases, and 8 bases lay between the germline ends. The CDR3 covers 14 residues. The V gene's germline CDR1 is MDHEN and CDR2 SYDVKM. CDR3 protein: CASSFAAVNTEAFF. CDR3 DNA sequence: TGTGCCAGCAGTTTTGCGGCGGTGAACACTGAAGCTTTCTTT.

The DNA for the CDR3 is TGTGCCAGCAGTGCCGACAGCCTCAATGAGCAGTTCTTC. Residues: CASSADSLNEQFF. This chain joins TRBV2 and TRBJ2-1, with D perhaps matching TRBD1 (5 bases). Germline loops: CDR1 SNHLY, CDR2 FYNNEI. Trimming removed 4 bases at V and 6 bases at J, with 10 bases between. The CDR3 consists of 13 residues.

The chain is built from TRBV12-3 or TRBV12-4 and TRBJ1-2; a weak D match, TRBD1 (6 bases). CDR3 length: 13 amino acids. V shed 6 bases and J shed 6 bases, with 14 bases lying between them. CDR3 in amino acids: CASSLQGIDGYTF. In DNA, the CDR3 is TGTGCCAGCAGCCTACAGGGAATAGATGGCTACACCTTC.

V is TRBV6-6 and J is TRBJ2-7, with 11 bases fitting TRBD2. This CDR3 is built from 16 residues. Germline-derived CDR1 and CDR2 are MNHNY and SVGAGI (reference sequence). V trimming: 5 bases; J trimming: 2 bases; junction bases outside the gene matches: 8. For the CDR3, the DNA is TGTGCCAGCAGTCAACCCTCTAGCGGGGGGCCCTACGAGCAGTACTTC. Protein product: CASSQPSSGGPYEQYF.

The chain couples TRBV5-1 to TRBJ2-2; 8 bases agree with TRBD1. CDR1 and CDR2 (germline): SGHRS, YFSETQ. V lost 9 bases, J lost 2 bases, and 3 bases stayed unmatched. The CDR3 covers 13 residues. CDR3 in DNA: TGCGCCACCGGACAGGGTAACACCGGGGAGCTGTTTTTT. As protein: CATGQGNTGELFF.

This chain connects TRBV9 to TRBJ2-1; D is perhaps TRBD2 (5 bases). Trimming pared 3 bases from V and 7 bases from J, leaving 8 bases between. CDR3 length: 12 amino acids. CDR1 is SGDLS, CDR2 YYNGEE, per germline. The CDR3, as DNA: TGTGCCAGCAGCGGGACTCCTAATGAGCAGTTCTTC. Protein product: CASSGTPNEQFF.

This sequence joins TRBV27 and TRBJ1-6; D gene unclear. The CDR3 sequence is 14 residues long. Trimming removed 10 bases at V and 7 bases at J, with 17 bases between. Germline CDR1 reads MNHEY; CDR2 reads SMNVEV (reference sequence). The CDR3 here is CATRPGLMNSPLHF. CDR3 DNA sequence: TGTGCCACCCGACCCGGACTGATGAATTCACCCCTCCACTTT.

The chain has TRBV7-2 and TRBJ1-5; TRBD1 is a possible D gene (6 bases). Germline CDR1 reads SGHTA; CDR2 reads FQGNSA. CDR3 length equals 14 residues. With 4 bases removed from V and 6 bases from J, the gap between germline ends came to 13 bases. The CDR3 protein is CASSSRDIPQPQHF. CDR3 DNA: TGTGCCAGCAGCTCCCGGGACATACCTCAGCCCCAGCATTTT.

The CDR3 spells CASGTGPNSPLHF. The CDR3, as DNA: TGTGCCAGCGGGACAGGGCCGAATTCACCCCTCCACTTT. The chain has TRBV19 and TRBJ1-6; 9 bases map to TRBD1. From germline, CDR1 is LNHDA and CDR2 SQIVND (reference sequence). The CDR3 consists of 13 residues. V shed 9 bases, J shed 7 bases, and the junction held 4 bases outside the gene matches.

The chain recombines TRBV3-1 (or the pseudogene TRBV3-2) with TRBJ1-1; 8 bases map to TRBD1. Per the germline V gene, CDR1 is LGHDT and CDR2 is YNNKEL (reference sequence). The CDR3 is 15 residues long. Germline trimming cut 4 bases from V and 1 base from J; bases unmatched to any gene: 5. The CDR3 sequence: CASSLGQGGNTEAFF. CDR3 nucleotide sequence: TGTGCCAGCAGCCTCGGACAGGGCGGGAACACTGAAGCTTTCTTT.

The chain employs TRBV10-3 and TRBJ2-7, with 8 bases that match TRBD2. The CDR3 is 19 residues long. Trimming at V came to 1 base and at J to 3 bases, leaving 17 bases not matched to a gene. CDR1 is ENHRY and CDR2 is SYGVKD in the germline V gene. The CDR3 DNA follows: TGTGCCATCAGTGAGTATTTTATCGGGGGAAGCGGGGGAAGCTACGAGCAGTACTTC. This sequence encodes CAISEYFIGGSGGSYEQYF.

The chain is built from TRBV10-1 and TRBJ2-3, with 10 bases aligning to TRBD2. V trimming: 1 base; J trimming: 2 bases; junction bases outside the gene matches: 6. Germline V lookup: CDR1 WNHNN, CDR2 SYGVQD (reference sequence). The CDR3 has 17 amino acids. The CDR3 nucleotides are TGCGCCAGCAGTGAGTATAGTGGACTAGCGGCCACAGATACGCAGTATTTT. It encodes CASSEYSGLAATDTQYF.